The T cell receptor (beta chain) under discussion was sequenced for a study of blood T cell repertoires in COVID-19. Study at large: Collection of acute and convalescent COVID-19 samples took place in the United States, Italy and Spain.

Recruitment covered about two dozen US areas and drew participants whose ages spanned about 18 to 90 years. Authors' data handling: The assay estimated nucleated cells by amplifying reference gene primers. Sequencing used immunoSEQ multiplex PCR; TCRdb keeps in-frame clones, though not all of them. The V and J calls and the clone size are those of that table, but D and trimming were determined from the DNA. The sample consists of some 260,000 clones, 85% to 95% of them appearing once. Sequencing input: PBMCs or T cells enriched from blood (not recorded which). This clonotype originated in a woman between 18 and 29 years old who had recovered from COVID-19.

The CDR3 DNA reads as TGTGCCAGCAGGGAGGGGAACACCGGGGAGCTGTTTTTT. Translating it yields CASREGNTGELFF. The chain employs TRBV6-5 and TRBJ2-2; perhaps TRBD2 as D (6 bases). Germline V gives CDR1 MNHEY, CDR2 SVGAGI. The V and J ends lost 6 bases and 1 base respectively, with 6 bases between them. The CDR3 totals 13 residues.